A selection of T cell receptor beta chains follows, all from one sample in a study of blood T cell repertoires in COVID-19. Clones were read by immunoSEQ multiplex PCR, and TCRdb kept only the in-frame ones, dropping some. This table has nearly 110,000 clones, 70% to 80% appearing once. Material: peripheral blood. These receptors were collected from a man older than 75 with COVID-19, enrolled during active disease. CDR3s include the opening cysteine and the closing phenylalanine or tryptophan. A D gene is named only where the DNA matches it firmly. The listing skips clone size in some rows; elsewhere it reads once, few, many or a size class.

TRBV28	TRBJ2-7	few	-	CASSFRLSELTYEQYF	TGTGCCAGCAGTTTTCGTCTATCTGAATTGACCTACGAGCAGTACTTC
TRBV19	TRBJ1-6	-	-	CASSGTRSSPLHF	TGTGCCAGTAGTGGTACACGTAGCTCACCCCTCCACTTT
TRBV19	TRBJ1-1	-	-	CASSIGGYTEAFF	TGTGCCAGTAGTATTGGAGGCTACACTGAAGCTTTCTTT
TRBV7-6	TRBJ2-5	few	TRBD2	CASASAGSGWETQYF	TGTGCCAGCGCCTCAGCGGGGAGTGGTTGGGAGACCCAGTACTTC
TRBV4-2	TRBJ1-2	few	TRBD1	CASSQDTGAYNGYTF	TGTGCCAGCAGCCAAGATACAGGGGCCTACAATGGCTACACCTTC
TRBV7-6	TRBJ1-1	-	-	CASSPGQLNTEAFF	TGTGCCAGCAGCCCTGGACAGTTGAACACTGAAGCTTTCTTT
TRBV27	TRBJ2-5	few	-	CASSFLGNEETQYF	TGTGCCAGCAGTTTTCTAGGTAACGAAGAGACCCAGTACTTC
TRBV19	TRBJ2-1	-	TRBD2	CASSRTSGSYNEQFF	TGTGCCAGTAGTAGGACTAGCGGGAGCTACAATGAGCAGTTCTTC
TRBV7-8	TRBJ2-7	-	TRBD2	CASSLAALAGSYEQYF	TGTGCCAGCAGCTTAGCAGCGCTAGCGGGCTCCTACGAGCAGTACTTC
TRBV4-1	TRBJ2-1	-	TRBD2	CASSQEPLAGGLMDNEQFF	TGCGCCAGCAGCCAAGAGCCGCTAGCGGGAGGCCTGATGGACAATGAGCAGTTCTTC
TRBV27	TRBJ2-1	-	TRBD2	CASRNWGGRQFF	TGTGCCAGCAGGAACTGGGGGGGGAGGCAGTTCTTC
TRBV5-4	TRBJ1-5	-	-	CASSLDGDQPQHF	TGTGCCAGCAGCTTGGACGGGGATCAGCCCCAGCATTTT
TRBV7-2	TRBJ1-1	once	-	CASSARQTNTEAFF	TGTGCCAGCAGCGCGCGACAGACGAACACTGAAGCTTTCTTT
TRBV6-5	TRBJ1-4	-	-	CASSLGTLNEKLFF	TGTGCCAGCAGCCTCGGGACACTAAATGAAAAACTGTTTTTT
TRBV24-1	TRBJ1-2	-	TRBD1	CATSDYSGTGDGYTF	TGTGCCACCAGTGATTACTCCGGGACAGGCGATGGCTACACCTTC
TRBV11-1	TRBJ2-7	-	-	CASSLRGFQYEQYF	TGTGCCAGCAGCTTACGGGGGTTCCAGTACGAGCAGTACTTC
TRBV10-3	TRBJ1-1	few	TRBD1	CAIKGHTGVGEAFF	TGTGCCATCAAGGGACACACAGGGGTGGGTGAAGCTTTCTTT
TRBV11-2	TRBJ2-5	-	-	CASSLAGSAYQETQYF	TGTGCCAGCAGCTTAGCGGGTAGCGCCTACCAAGAGACCCAGTACTTC
TRBV6-5	TRBJ2-5	-	TRBD2	CASSLAGGQETQYF	TGTGCCAGCAGTCTAGCGGGAGGGCAAGAGACCCAGTACTTC